The 5 T cell receptor beta chains below all came from one sample that was sequenced in a study of tumor and adjacent non-tumor tissue in lung cancer. Three rounds of nested PCR, following a modified ARM-PCR protocol, produced the TCRbeta library. TCRdb fed the multiplex PCR reads into MiXCR, producing one record per CDR3 protein. The table has 100,000 or so distinct CDR3 sequences, around three fifths seen once. No cell sorting was done before RNA was extracted from the tissue. The normal lung tissue was taken more than 3 cm from the tumor edge. Sequenced input: distant non-tumor lung tissue. These receptors originate from a man under 40 with non-small cell lung cancer.

This clonotype was detected a few times. This sequence may be a read error, since a much larger clone differs from it by one base. The chain joins TRBV4-1 to TRBJ2-5, with 7 bases that match TRBD1. The CDR3 spans 17 residues. CDR1 and CDR2 from the germline V gene are MGHRA and YSYEKL. V shed 2 bases, J shed 4 bases, and the junction held 13 bases outside the gene matches. In nucleotides, the CDR3 is TGCGCCAGCAGCCAACACGGGACAGCTAGGGTGGTAGAGACCCAGTACTTC. As protein: CASSQHGTARVVETQYF.

CDR3 protein: CSAEGWGTETQYF. In DNA, the CDR3 is TGCAGTGCGGAGGGGTGGGGAACAGAGACCCAGTACTTC. The rearrangement uses TRBV20-1 and TRBJ2-5; D possibly corresponds to TRBD2 (6 bases). V lost 6 bases, J lost 4 bases, and 15 bases lay in between. Germline assignment: CDR1 DFQATT and CDR2 SNEGSKA (reference sequence). The CDR3 runs 13 residues.

The CDR3 spells CASSLGIGSGPNVLTF. The DNA for the CDR3 is TGTGCCAGCAGCTTGGGCATTGGCTCCGGGCCCAACGTCCTGACTTTC. V is TRBV5-6 and J is TRBJ2-6; unclear D gene. Germline V gene sequence: CDR1 SGHDT, CDR2 YYEEEE. This CDR3 has 16 residues. V lost 0 bases and J lost 8, with 15 bases in between.

A remark on this clonotype: A much more abundant neighbour one base away suggests this may be a read error. The rearrangement uses TRBV30 and TRBJ2-5; TRBD1 aligns across 10 bases. The CDR3 runs 14 residues. Germline CDR1 is GTSNPN and CDR2 is SVGIG (reference sequence). In DNA, the CDR3 is TGTGGCTGGACCCCGGGACAGGGGCGAGAGACCCAGTACTTC. Its protein is CGWTPGQGRETQYF.

The V and J genes are TRBV11-2 and TRBJ1-2; 9 bases agree with TRBD1. V trimming: 8 bases; J trimming: 8 bases; junction bases outside the gene matches: 12. CDR1 and CDR2 (germline): SGHAT, FQNNGV. The CDR3 sequence is 14 residues long. The CDR3 sequence: CASGPGDRVGGYTF. The DNA for the CDR3 is TGTGCCAGCGGTCCGGGGGACAGGGTCGGCGGCTACACCTTC.